A single sample is the source of the 8 T cell receptor beta chains below, sequenced in a study of post-analysis software for immune sequencing data. Study-level points and caveats: Patients showed TRBV5-6, TRBV5-1 and TRBV20-1 among five TRBV segments more frequent than in controls.

These receptors have no known antigen. Unique molecular identifiers featured in each of the TCR beta cDNA libraries. TCRdb reprocessed the PCR reads with MiXCR, giving one entry per CDR3 protein. The repertoire holds around 700,000 distinct CDR3 sequences, approximately 60% seen once, with about 11% in the top ten. Sequenced sample: blood. These TCRs come from a girl aged 2-10 years with multiple sclerosis.

The sample holds one count of this clonotype. The chain couples TRBV11-2 to TRBJ2-1, with D perhaps matching TRBD1 or TRBD2 (6 bases each). Trimming took off 4 bases at V and 4 bases at J, with 23 bases between the two ends. CDR3 length: 18 residues. The germline gives CDR1 SGHAT, CDR2 FQNNGV. Here the CDR3 reads CASSSTGASIPTYNEQFF. CDR3 nucleotide sequence: TGTGCCAGCAGCTCGACGGGGGCCAGTATTCCCACTTACAATGAGCAGTTCTTC.

This rearrangement joins TRBV2 to TRBJ2-1, with a tentative D call TRBD1 (5 bases). Trimming left V 8 bases short and J 8 bases short, with 16 bases between. This CDR3 has 13 amino acids. Germline-derived CDR1 and CDR2 are SNHLY and FYNNEI. Here the CDR3 reads CASSRQRNHEQFF. In DNA, the CDR3 is TGTGCCAGCTCGCGACAGAGAAACCATGAGCAGTTCTTC.

This rearrangement joins TRBV20-1 to TRBJ2-7; TRBD1 matches 12 bases. Germline CDR1 DFQATT, CDR2 SNEGSKA (reference sequence). CDR3 length: 17 residues. V trimming: 5 bases; J trimming: 2 bases; junction bases outside the gene matches: 13. CDR3: CSAGGQGATTSPYEQYF. The CDR3 DNA sequence: TGCAGTGCTGGGGGACAGGGGGCGACTACCTCTCCCTACGAGCAGTACTTC.

The V and J genes are TRBV4-2 and TRBJ2-1, with 8 bases that match TRBD2. The length of the CDR3 is 14 residues. Looked up from germline, CDR1 is LGHNA and CDR2 is YNFKEQ. J was trimmed by 7 bases and V by 8 bases; bases with no gene match: 10. The CDR3 DNA reads TGTGCCAGCGCCGCACTAGCGGCAGGGAATGAGCAGTTCTTC. Its translation: CASAALAAGNEQFF.

This clonotype was observed once. The chain joins TRBV10-2 to TRBJ2-5, with D possibly being TRBD1 (6 bases). The CDR3 has 17 residues. V lost 4 bases to trimming and J lost 2 bases, with 20 bases between them. CDR1 and CDR2 (germline): WSHSY, SAAADI. The CDR3 loop reads CASSVRTAPSTQETQYF. The CDR3 bases are TGCGCCAGCAGTGTTAGGACAGCGCCCTCAACTCAAGAGACCCAGTACTTC.

In its sample, this clonotype was seen a few times. One end of the junction fails to match germline, which may point to a read error. The chain uses TRBV5-1 and TRBJ2-4; maybe TRBD2 (6 bases). The J call may be incorrect, as the DNA end agrees better with TRBJ2-7. CDR1 is SGHRS, CDR2 YFSETQ, per germline. This CDR3 has 15 amino acids. CDR3 region: CASREGTTFSHEQYF. The CDR3 DNA reads TGCGCCAGCAGGGAGGGAACGACCTTCTCCCACGAGCAGTACTTC.

The chain links TRBV28 to TRBJ2-7; TRBD2 is a possible D gene (5 bases). The CDR3 has 13 residues. V was trimmed by 7 bases and J by 0 bases, leaving 10 bases between them. Per the germline V gene, CDR1 is MDHEN and CDR2 is SYDVKM. CDR3 sequence reads: CASTGVTSYEQYF. CDR3 coding DNA: TGTGCCAGCACCGGGGTTACCTCCTACGAGCAGTACTTC.

This clonotype was found once. CDR3 bases: TGTGCCAGCAGCTTGGACGGGACCCTTCAAGAGTTCTTC. This translates into CASSLDGTLQEFF. The chain employs TRBV5-6 and TRBJ2-1; either TRBD1 or TRBD2 may fit D (5 bases each). The CDR3 loop spans 13 amino acids. Trimming took 0 bases from V and 14 from J, leaving 15 bases between them. Germline values: CDR1 SGHDT, CDR2 YYEEEE.